This record looks at one T cell receptor beta chain sequence and its context. Its antigen is undetermined. Germline CDR1 is ENHRY and CDR2 is SYGVKD. The CDR3 is 12 residues long. The germline V and J ends were trimmed by 6 bases and 7 bases, with 12 bases remaining between them. This entry comes from a study of cytomegalovirus exposure and HLA in healthy donors. Study at large: Falling in the Caucasian-associated ancestry cluster were 65% to 90% of 398 genotyped donors.

PCR employed 60 Vbeta and 13 Jbeta primers. Sequenced by immunoSEQ multiplex PCR; TCRdb stores in-frame clones only, minus some. The profile shows roughly 120,000 clones, less than 80% of them singletons. General observations from the study: Sequencing likely caused a cluster of highly shared sequence variants. HLA alleles were associated with 15,000 to 20,000 TCR beta sequences in a later analysis at 0.05 false discovery rate. Being productive about 90% or about 30% of the time was typical of most TCR beta V segments in an earlier analysis.

The source of this sequence is a man aged 40-50 years in good health and CMV-seropositive. Sequenced material: PBMCs. This rearrangement joins TRBV10-3 to TRBJ1-1, with D perhaps TRBD1 (6 bases). In nucleotides, the CDR3 is TGTGCCATCAGCCCAACAGGGTATGAAGCTTTCTTT. This translates into CAISPTGYEAFF.